This T cell receptor (beta chain) was documented in a study of response to subunit inactivated influenza vaccine. MiXCR, applied by TCRdb to the RT-PCR reads, yields one record per CDR3 protein. The sample has about half a million distinct CDR3 sequences; approximately 7.6% are singletons. The table lists this clonotype with many counts. Its antigen is not known. Study findings and constraints: Researchers suggested that each seasonal influenza vaccination recruits few new T cells.

Per the germline V gene, CDR1 is DFQATT and CDR2 is SNEGSKA (reference sequence). The CDR3 is 12 residues long. V was shortened by 3 bases and J by 8 bases, with 12 bases between the two germline ends. The sequence was obtained from a man between 45 and 75 years old who received an inactivated influenza vaccine. Specimen: PBMCs from blood, collected approximately 25 months after vaccination. The chain links TRBV20-1 to TRBJ2-3, with unresolved D. CDR3 amino acids: CSARTPAPTQYF. CDR3 coding DNA: TGCAGTGCTAGGACTCCTGCGCCTACGCAGTATTTT.